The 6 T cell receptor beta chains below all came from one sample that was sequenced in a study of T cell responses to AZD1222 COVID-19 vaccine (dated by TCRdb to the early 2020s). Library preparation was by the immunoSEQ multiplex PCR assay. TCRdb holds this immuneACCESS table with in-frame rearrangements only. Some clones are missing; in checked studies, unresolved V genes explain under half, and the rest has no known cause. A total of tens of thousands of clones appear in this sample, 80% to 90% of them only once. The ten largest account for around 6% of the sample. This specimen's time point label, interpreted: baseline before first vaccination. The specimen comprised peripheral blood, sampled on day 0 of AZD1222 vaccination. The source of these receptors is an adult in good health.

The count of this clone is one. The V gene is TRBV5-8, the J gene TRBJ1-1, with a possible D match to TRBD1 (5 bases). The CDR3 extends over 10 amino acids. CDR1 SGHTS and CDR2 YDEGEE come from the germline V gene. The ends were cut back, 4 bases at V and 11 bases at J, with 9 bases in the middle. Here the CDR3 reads CASSRGTAFF. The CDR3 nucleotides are TGTGCCAGCAGCCGTGGGACGGCTTTCTTT. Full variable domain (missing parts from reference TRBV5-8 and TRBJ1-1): EAGVTQSPTHLIKTRGQQATLRCSPISGHTSVYWYQQALGLGLQFLLWYDEGEERNRGNFPPRFSGRQFPNYSSELNVNALELEDSALYLCASSRGTAFFGQGTRLTVV.

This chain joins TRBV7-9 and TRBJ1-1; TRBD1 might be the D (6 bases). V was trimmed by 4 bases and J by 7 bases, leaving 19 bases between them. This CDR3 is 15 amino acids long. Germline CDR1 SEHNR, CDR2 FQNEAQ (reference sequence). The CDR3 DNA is TGTGCCAGCAGCTCCCGAGGGGGGCTTTACGATGAAGCTTTCTTT. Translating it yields CASSSRGGLYDEAFF.

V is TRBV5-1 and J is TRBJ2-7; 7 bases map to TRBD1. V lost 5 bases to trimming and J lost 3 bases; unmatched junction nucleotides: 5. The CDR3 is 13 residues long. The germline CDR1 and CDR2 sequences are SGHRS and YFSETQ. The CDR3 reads CASRGTDIYEQYF. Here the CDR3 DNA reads TGCGCCAGCAGGGGGACAGATATCTACGAGCAGTACTTC.

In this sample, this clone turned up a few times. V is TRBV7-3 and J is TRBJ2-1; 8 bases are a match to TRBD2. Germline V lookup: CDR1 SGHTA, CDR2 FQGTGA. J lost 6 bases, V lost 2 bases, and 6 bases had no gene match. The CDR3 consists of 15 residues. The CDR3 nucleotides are TGTGCCAGCAGCTTATGGGCGGGGGGCATCAATGAGCAGTTCTTC. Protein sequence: CASSLWAGGINEQFF.

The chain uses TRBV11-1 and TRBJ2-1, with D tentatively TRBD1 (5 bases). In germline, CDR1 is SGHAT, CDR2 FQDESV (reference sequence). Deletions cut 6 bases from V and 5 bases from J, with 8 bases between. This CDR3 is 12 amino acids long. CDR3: CASSLQDNEQFF. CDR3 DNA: TGTGCCAGCAGTCTACAGGACAATGAGCAGTTCTTC.

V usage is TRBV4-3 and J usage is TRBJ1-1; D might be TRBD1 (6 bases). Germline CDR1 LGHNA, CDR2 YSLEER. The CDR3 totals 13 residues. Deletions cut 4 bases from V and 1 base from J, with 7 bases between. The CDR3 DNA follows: TGCGCCAGCAGCCTACAGGGGAACACTGAAGCTTTCTTT. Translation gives CASSLQGNTEAFF.